What follows are 12 T cell receptor beta chains derived from one specimen sequenced in a study of T-cell memory formation after mild COVID-19. In TCRdb, the 5' RACE reads were re-called with MiXCR into one record per CDR3 protein. The table records a few hundred thousand distinct CDR3 sequences, 15% to 20% of them present only once. The sample consisted of PBMCs or a T cell subset sorted from them (not recorded which). These TCRs come from a man younger than 35 who had mild COVID-19 (a few samples of this study predate the infection). Cell type and time point are not known.

There are a few counts of this clonotype. The V call is TRBV5-6, the J call TRBJ2-5; D not certain. This CDR3 region has 13 residues. V was pared by 0 bases and J by 2 bases, with 5 bases between. Germline CDR1 reads SGHDT; CDR2 reads YYEEEE. DNA of the CDR3: TGTGCCAGCAGCTTGGATGAGCAAGAGACCCAGTACTTC. Protein: CASSLDEQETQYF.

The sample holds a few counts of this clonotype. The chain links TRBV20-1 to TRBJ2-1, with 8 bases matching TRBD1. V lost 5 bases to trimming and J lost 9 bases; unmatched junction nucleotides: 9. The CDR3 runs to 13 residues. CDR1 and CDR2 from the germline V gene are DFQATT and SNEGSKA (reference sequence). The DNA of the CDR3 is TGCAGTGCTCCCCCAGGGGGCCAAAGTGAGCAGTTCTTC. It encodes CSAPPGGQSEQFF.

This clonotype was seen a few times. The J gene is TRBJ2-1, the V gene TRBV11-2; a possible D gene is TRBD2 (6 bases). V lost 8 bases to trimming and J lost 5 bases, with 16 bases between them. The CDR3 spans 14 residues. Germline loops: CDR1 SGHAT, CDR2 FQNNGV. The CDR3 loop reads CASGGTLGHNEQFF. The CDR3 nucleotides are TGTGCCAGCGGAGGGACCTTAGGGCACAATGAGCAGTTCTTC.

The chain has TRBV5-1 and TRBJ2-3; 9 bases are shared with TRBD2. The CDR3 consists of 16 residues. Germline V gives CDR1 SGHRS, CDR2 YFSETQ. V was pared by 4 bases and J by 3 bases, with 9 bases of the junction left unmatched. The CDR3 sequence is CASSTSLAGVTDTQYF. The CDR3 bases are TGCGCCAGCAGCACCTCCTTAGCGGGGGTAACAGATACGCAGTATTTT.

This clonotype was seen a handful of times. The gene calls are TRBV7-9 and TRBJ2-2; unclear D gene. The germline V gene has CDR1 SEHNR and CDR2 FQNEAQ (reference sequence). This CDR3 is built from 17 residues. V was shortened by 5 bases and J by 7 bases, with 23 bases between the two germline ends. The CDR3: CASSPPKLGRPFGELFF. In DNA, the CDR3 is TGTGCCAGCAGCCCCCCGAAGTTGGGAAGGCCGTTCGGGGAGCTGTTTTTT. The full variable domain, its missing parts supplied by reference TRBV7-9 and TRBJ2-2, is DTGVSQNPRHKITKRGQNVTFRCDPISEHNRLYWYRQTLGQGPEFLTYFQNEAQLEKSRLLSDRFSAERPKGSFSTLEIQRTEQGDSAMYLCASSPPKLGRPFGELFFGEGSRLTVL.

This clonotype is judged medium-sized. The rearrangement uses TRBV19 and TRBJ2-1; 8 positions agree with TRBD2. The CDR3 covers 15 residues. The V gene end was trimmed by 2 bases and the J gene end by 6 bases; junction bases not matched to a gene: 6. Germline V gene lookup returns CDR1 LNHDA and CDR2 SQIVND (reference sequence). The CDR3 DNA reads as TGTGCCAGTAGTATACTGACTAGCGAAGTCAATGAGCAGTTCTTC. Translated: CASSILTSEVNEQFF.

The gene calls are TRBV15 and TRBJ2-5, with D perhaps being TRBD1 or TRBD2 (6 bases each). The ends were cut back, 3 bases at V and 4 bases at J, with 12 bases in the middle. CDR1 and CDR2 from the germline V gene are LNHNV and YYDKDF (reference sequence). The CDR3 extends over 14 amino acids. The CDR3 reads CATSSRRGSETQYF. The CDR3 DNA follows: TGTGCCACCAGCAGCAGGAGGGGGTCAGAGACCCAGTACTTC.

This clonotype was counted between two and nine times. V and J are TRBV12-3 or TRBV12-4 and TRBJ1-1; D gene ambiguous. V was cut by 2 bases and J by 1 base, with 5 bases left in between. The CDR3 has 13 residues. CDR3 DNA sequence: TGTGCCAGCAGTTTATGGACGAACACTGAAGCTTTCTTT. It translates to CASSLWTNTEAFF.

In this sample, this clonotype turned up a few times. The J gene is TRBJ2-3, the V gene TRBV5-1; the match to TRBD2 covers 7 bases. CDR1 and CDR2 from the germline V gene are SGHRS and YFSETQ. The CDR3 runs to 13 residues. J gave up 5 bases and V 7 bases, and 7 bases lay outside the gene matches. The CDR3 DNA reads TGCGCCAGCGCCTCCCGCGGGGGAGATACGCAGTATTTT. Translated, it gives CASASRGGDTQYF.

This clonotype was counted between two and nine times. CDR3 residues: CASSSPSRYRVLSMDTQYF. CDR3 nucleotides: TGTGCCAGCAGCTCTCCCTCCCGTTACCGCGTTTTATCTATGGATACGCAGTATTTT. The rearrangement joins TRBV11-2 to TRBJ2-3; unclear D gene. With 4 bases removed from V and 6 bases from J, the gap between germline ends came to 29 bases. The CDR3 length is 19 residues. Germline values: CDR1 SGHAT, CDR2 FQNNGV.

This clonotype was picked up a small number of times. The CDR3 bases are TGCGCCAGCAGCTTGGAGTCGCCTCCGGGGGAAAAACTGTTTTTT. It encodes CASSLESPPGEKLFF. This sequence joins TRBV5-1 and TRBJ1-4; no clear D. Between the trimmed V and J ends, which lost 0 bases and 8 bases, there was a span of 14 bases. The CDR3 loop spans 15 amino acids. Germline V gene sequence: CDR1 SGHRS, CDR2 YFSETQ.

The chain carries TRBV7-9 and TRBJ1-3; D is unresolved. Germline CDR1 reads SEHNR; CDR2 reads FQNEAQ (reference sequence). CDR3 length: 13 residues. The ends were cut back, 1 base at V and 4 bases at J, with 5 bases in the middle. Written as DNA, the CDR3 is TGTGCCAGCAGCTTAGGACACGGAAACACCATATATTTT. It codes for CASSLGHGNTIYF.